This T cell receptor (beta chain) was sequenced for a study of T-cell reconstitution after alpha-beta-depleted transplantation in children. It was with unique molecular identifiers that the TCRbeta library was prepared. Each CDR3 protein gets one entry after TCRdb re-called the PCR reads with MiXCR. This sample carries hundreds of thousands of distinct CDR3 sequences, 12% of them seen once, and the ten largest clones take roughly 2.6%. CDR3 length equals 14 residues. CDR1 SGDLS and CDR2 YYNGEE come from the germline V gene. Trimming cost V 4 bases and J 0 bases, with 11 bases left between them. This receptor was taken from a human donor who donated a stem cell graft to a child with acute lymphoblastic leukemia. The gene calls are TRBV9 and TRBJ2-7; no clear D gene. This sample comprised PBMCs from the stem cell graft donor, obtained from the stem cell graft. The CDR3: CASSKDGSSYEQYF. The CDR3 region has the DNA TGTGCCAGCAGCAAGGACGGATCCTCCTACGAGCAGTACTTC.